The 23 T cell receptor beta chains presented below share a single source sample, sequenced in a study of identical twins. TCRdb re-derived calls from the 5' RACE reads in MiXCR, one entry per CDR3 protein. The repertoire holds hundreds of thousands of distinct CDR3 sequences, with approximately 21% as singletons. These same records also appear under a second study, on T cells expressing NK-cell markers.

Sequencing was done on a sample of PBMCs. All receptors come from a woman in her late teens or twenties in good health.

This clonotype was counted a single time. The genes are TRBV9 and TRBJ2-1; TRBD2 matches 11 bases. V trimming: 4 bases; J trimming: 6 bases; junction bases outside the gene matches: 6. CDR3 size: 15 residues. CDR1 is SGDLS and CDR2 is YYNGEE in the germline V gene. The CDR3 sequence is CASSTGTSGFNEQFF. DNA of the CDR3: TGTGCCAGCAGCACCGGGACTAGCGGATTCAATGAGCAGTTCTTC.

This clonotype has only a few counts. This chain joins TRBV20-1 and TRBJ2-3; the match to TRBD1 covers 9 bases. The CDR3 contains 14 residues. Looked up from germline, CDR1 is DFQATT and CDR2 is SNEGSKA (reference sequence). In DNA form, the CDR3 reads TGCAGCGGGGACAGGGAATTAGGCACAGATACGCAGTATTTT. It codes for CSGDRELGTDTQYF.

This clonotype was counted between two and nine times. This CDR3 is CSASERGIGTQYF. The CDR3 DNA reads TGCAGTGCTAGTGAGCGGGGGATTGGTACGCAGTATTTT. V usage is TRBV20-1 and J usage is TRBJ2-3, with 8 bases identical to TRBD2. The V and J ends lost 3 bases and 8 bases, in that order; junction bases with no gene match: 7. Germline V gene lookup returns CDR1 DFQATT and CDR2 SNEGSKA (reference sequence). The CDR3 runs to 13 residues.

The chain recombines TRBV18 with TRBJ2-3; 8 bases line up with TRBD1. From germline, CDR1 is KGHSH and CDR2 LQKENI. This CDR3 is built from 18 residues. With 2 bases clipped from V and 0 bases from J, the junction kept 10 bases outside the gene matches. The CDR3 DNA reads TGTGCCAGCTCACCAGGACAGGGTTGGATTACTAGCACAGATACGCAGTATTTT. The encoded protein is CASSPGQGWITSTDTQYF.

This chain joins TRBV12-5 and TRBJ2-1; 12 bases match TRBD2. With 6 bases clipped from V and 5 bases from J, the junction kept 8 bases outside the gene matches. The CDR3 is 16 residues long. Germline CDR1 reads LGHNT; CDR2 reads FRNRAP. Here the CDR3 DNA reads TGTGCTAGTGGGAACCTAGCGGGAGGGAGGCACAATGAGCAGTTCTTC. This codes for CASGNLAGGRHNEQFF.

This clonotype was counted between two and nine times. The chain combines TRBV24-1 with TRBJ2-1; 8 bases are shared with TRBD1. After removal of 6 bases from V and 4 bases from J, the junction contained 1 base not matched to a gene. Per the germline V gene, CDR1 is KGHDR and CDR2 is SFDVKD. The CDR3 length is 13 residues. In DNA, the CDR3 is TGTGCCACCAGTCAGGGGGCTTACAATGAGCAGTTCTTC. Protein sequence: CATSQGAYNEQFF.

This clonotype was observed many times. The genes are TRBV29-1 and TRBJ2-1, with 8 nucleotides matching TRBD1. The germline gives CDR1 SQVTM, CDR2 ANQGSEA. Trimming cost V 4 bases and J 3 bases; bases outside gene matches: 5. The CDR3 sequence is 14 residues long. The CDR3 loop is CSVVRQGYYNEQFF. DNA for the CDR3: TGCAGCGTTGTGAGACAGGGGTACTACAATGAGCAGTTCTTC.

This clonotype was seen a handful of times. The chain links TRBV20-1 to TRBJ2-1; 10 bases line up with TRBD2. The CDR3 loop spans 15 amino acids. From germline, CDR1 is DFQATT and CDR2 SNEGSKA (reference sequence). Trimming removed 2 bases from V and 4 bases from J; junction bases left unmatched: 5. DNA of the CDR3: TGCAGTGCTAGACATCTAGCGGGAGAGTACAATGAGCAGTTCTTC. It specifies CSARHLAGEYNEQFF.

The chain uses TRBV30 and TRBJ2-1, with a tentative D call TRBD2 (5 bases). Trimming stripped 3 bases from V and 4 bases from J, with 22 bases between. The CDR3 loop spans 17 amino acids. Germline lookup yields CDR1 GTSNPN and CDR2 SVGIG (reference sequence). DNA for the CDR3: TGTGCCTGGAGCGCCCCTATATGGGCGGGTGAGTACAATGAGCAGTTCTTC. It specifies CAWSAPIWAGEYNEQFF.

Written as DNA, the CDR3 is TGTGCCAGCAGCTTAGTGGCGTCTAGGAATGAGCAGTTCTTC. This sequence encodes CASSLVASRNEQFF. V and J are TRBV7-2 and TRBJ2-1; D ambiguous. Germline V gene data show CDR1 as SGHTA and CDR2 as FQGNSA. The CDR3 consists of 14 residues. V gave up 1 base and J gave up 7 bases, with 11 bases separating them.

The chain recombines TRBV6-5 with TRBJ2-1, with 8 positions matching TRBD2. The CDR3 extends over 15 amino acids. CDR1 MNHEY and CDR2 SVGAGI come from the germline V gene. The V gene end was trimmed by 2 bases and the J gene end by 4 bases; junction bases not matched to a gene: 4. The CDR3 DNA reads TGTGCCAGCAGTTACGAGACTAGCGCGTACAATGAGCAGTTCTTC. This translates into CASSYETSAYNEQFF.

This chain joins TRBV20-1 and TRBJ2-6; D is unclear. Trimming cost V 1 base and J 10 bases, with 14 bases left between them. The CDR3 spans 14 residues. Germline CDR1 DFQATT, CDR2 SNEGSKA (reference sequence). CDR3 sequence reads: CSARAVNFLNVLTF. DNA of the CDR3: TGCAGTGCTAGAGCCGTCAACTTCCTAAACGTCCTGACTTTC.

This clonotype has at least ten counts. This chain uses TRBV12-3 or TRBV12-4 with TRBJ2-7; TRBD2 matches 10 bases. The CDR3 sequence is 15 residues long. V lost 5 bases and J lost 3; bases outside the gene matches: 7. The CDR3: CASSPSLAGDYEQYF. The CDR3 DNA reads TGTGCCAGCAGTCCCAGTCTAGCGGGGGACTACGAGCAGTACTTC.

The chain recombines TRBV20-1 with TRBJ2-6; 11 bases are shared with TRBD1. Germline CDR1 is DFQATT and CDR2 is SNEGSKA (reference sequence). CDR3 length: 16 amino acids. V shed 6 bases and J 2 bases; nucleotides not matched to a gene: 6. This CDR3 reads CSAGQGAITGANVLTF. For the CDR3, the DNA is TGCAGTGCCGGACAGGGGGCAATCACTGGGGCCAACGTCCTGACTTTC.

In its sample, this clonotype was seen many times. The CDR3, as DNA: TGTGCCAGCAGTCGGACTACCTACGAGCAGTACTTC. Translation gives CASSRTTYEQYF. This rearrangement joins TRBV2 to TRBJ2-7, with TRBD2 as a possible D gene (6 bases). CDR3 length equals 12 residues. Trimming left V 5 bases short and J 2 bases short, with 7 bases between. CDR1 and CDR2 from the germline V gene are SNHLY and FYNNEI.

This clonotype has only a few counts. In DNA, the CDR3 is TGTGCCAGCATCCGTACCGACATCAACGGCGAGCAGTACTTC. It specifies CASIRTDINGEQYF. The chain couples TRBV12-3 or TRBV12-4 to TRBJ2-7; D call uncertain. V was trimmed by 7 bases and J by 6 bases, leaving 19 bases between them. The CDR3 totals 14 residues.

Only a few counts were recorded for this clonotype. The rearrangement joins TRBV18 to TRBJ2-7; TRBD1 matches at 7 bases. Trimming cost V 5 bases and J 5 bases; bases outside gene matches: 3. Germline V CDR1 and CDR2: KGHSH, LQKENI. CDR3 size: 12 residues. CDR3 in DNA: TGTGCCAGCTCAGCAGGGACAGACGAGCAGTACTTC. Translating gives CASSAGTDEQYF.

This clonotype was detected a few times. The V and J genes are TRBV3-1 and TRBJ1-4; maybe TRBD1 (6 bases). In germline, CDR1 is LGHDT, CDR2 YNNKEL (reference sequence). The V end was cut by 4 bases, the J end by 6 bases, with 15 bases between. CDR3 size: 15 residues. The DNA for the CDR3 is TGTGCCAGCAGCCCGAGGAGTGGGGGCGATGAAAAACTGTTTTTT. This sequence encodes CASSPRSGGDEKLFF.

This clonotype was observed many times. The DNA of the CDR3 is TGCAGCGTTGAAGACGGGAGACTCTATGGCTACACCTTC. This sequence encodes CSVEDGRLYGYTF. The V gene is TRBV29-1, the J gene TRBJ1-2; no reliable D call. Germline CDR1 reads SQVTM; CDR2 reads ANQGSEA. There are 13 residues in the CDR3. V was pared by 0 bases and J by 4 bases, with 9 bases between.

The chain combines TRBV6-5 with TRBJ2-1; 8 nucleotides agree with TRBD1. CDR1 is MNHEY, CDR2 SVGAGI, per germline. The CDR3 totals 16 residues. V trimming: 2 bases; J trimming: 8 bases; junction bases outside the gene matches: 11. The CDR3 sequence: CASSYGYTGGNYEQFF. The CDR3 nucleotides are TGTGCCAGCAGTTACGGTTACACAGGGGGTAACTATGAGCAGTTCTTC.

This clonotype was counted only a few times. The chain uses TRBV7-9 and TRBJ2-4, with 8 positions matching TRBD1. The CDR3 runs to 14 residues. V lost 3 bases, J lost 9 bases, and 7 bases stayed unmatched. Per germline, CDR1 SEHNR and CDR2 FQNEAQ (reference sequence). The CDR3 spells CASSFLTGGGIQYF. CDR3 sequence (DNA): TGTGCCAGCAGCTTCCTAACAGGGGGAGGCATTCAGTACTTC. The whole variable domain, filled in from reference TRBV7-9 and TRBJ2-4, reads DTGVSQNPRHKITKRGQNVTFRCDPISEHNRLYWYRQTLGQGPEFLTYFQNEAQLEKSRLLSDRFSAERPKGSFSTLEIQRTEQGDSAMYLCASSFLTGGGIQYFGAGTRLSVL.

The genes are TRBV20-1 and TRBJ2-3; 9 bases line up with TRBD2. The CDR3 totals 15 residues. The V gene's germline CDR1 is DFQATT and CDR2 SNEGSKA (reference sequence). V shed 0 bases, J shed 5 bases, and the junction held 6 bases outside the gene matches. CDR3 protein: CSARDRGRARDTQYF. CDR3 DNA: TGCAGTGCTAGAGATCGCGGGAGGGCCCGAGATACGCAGTATTTT.

The J gene is TRBJ2-1, the V gene TRBV5-1, with 9 bases aligning to TRBD1. V trimming: 4 bases; J trimming: 2 bases; junction bases outside the gene matches: 7. CDR1 and CDR2 (germline): SGHRS, YFSETQ. The CDR3 runs 16 residues. The CDR3 nucleotides are TGCGCCAGCAGCACGGGGACAGGGAGCACCTACAATGAGCAGTTCTTC. Protein product: CASSTGTGSTYNEQFF.